A selection of T cell receptor beta chains follows, all from one sample in a study of Graves' ophthalmopathy and Graves' hyperthyroidism. One entry per CDR3 protein, called by TCRdb with MiXCR from the multiplex PCR reads. Among 300,000 to 400,000 distinct CDR3 sequences listed, 15% to 20% were seen once. The sequencing input was peripheral blood. Receptors were obtained from an adult man with Graves' ophthalmopathy. Both conserved end residues are part of each CDR3. A D gene is named only where the DNA matches it firmly. Rows may omit the clone size; those that give it use once, few, many or a size class.

>many|NA|TRBV3-1|TRBJ2-6
CASSRKGSGANVLTF
TGTGCCAGCAGCCGGAAAGGCTCTGGGGCCAACGTCCTGACTTTC
>many|NA|TRBV2|TRBJ2-5
CASSEADGGWGETQYF
TGTGCCAGCAGTGAAGCGGATGGGGGATGGGGAGAGACCCAGTACTTC
>NA|TRBD1|TRBV6-5|TRBJ2-5
CASSYPQRQGLETQYF
TGTGCCAGCAGTTACCCCCAAAGACAGGGCCTTGAGACCCAGTACTTC
>many|TRBD1|TRBV18|TRBJ2-4
CASSLGQGAQNIQYF
TGTGCCAGCTCACTAGGACAGGGGGCCCAGAACATTCAGTACTTC
>NA|NA|TRBV18|TRBJ2-2
CASSTGLMDTGELFF
TGTGCCAGCTCAACAGGGTTAATGGACACCGGGGAGCTGTTTTTT
>many|TRBD1|TRBV14|TRBJ2-2
CASSQRTGVVGELFF
TGTGCCAGCAGCCAGAGGACAGGGGTTGTCGGGGAGCTGTTTTTT
>many|NA|TRBV28|TRBJ2-2
CASQDTSGFGGELFF
TGTGCCAGTCAAGATACTAGTGGGTTCGGCGGGGAGCTGTTTTTT
>many|NA|TRBV7-2|TRBJ2-4
CASSFGDTLAKNIQYF
TGTGCCAGCAGCTTTGGGGACACCCTAGCCAAAAACATTCAGTACTTC
>NA|NA|TRBV4-1|TRBJ2-5
CASSQKWAAEETQYF
TGCGCCAGCAGCCAAAAGTGGGCAGCAGAAGAGACCCAGTACTTC
>many|NA|TRBV27|TRBJ1-2
CASSTRDGYGHTF
TGTGCCAGCAGTACCAGGGACGGCTATGGCCACACCTTC
>many|NA|TRBV6-5|TRBJ2-5
CASRPWMGLETQYF
TGTGCCAGCAGACCATGGATGGGACTTGAGACCCAGTACTTC
>many|NA|TRBV7-9|TRBJ2-7
CASSLQRVHEQYF
TGTGCCAGCAGCTTACAGAGGGTCCACGAGCAGTACTTC
>many|TRBD1|TRBV19|TRBJ1-1
CASTQDRGLSRNTEAFF
TGTGCCAGTACCCAGGACAGGGGGCTGAGTCGGAACACTGAAGCTTTCTTT
>NA|TRBD2|TRBV20-1|TRBJ2-7
CSAPIAGEGYEQYF
TGCAGTGCTCCTATAGCGGGAGAGGGCTACGAGCAGTACTTC
>many|NA|TRBV20-1|TRBJ2-7
CSARGASRGEQYF
TGCAGTGCTAGAGGTGCATCCCGAGGGGAGCAGTACTTC
>many|TRBD1|TRBV7-8|TRBJ2-7
CASSFTLTGTGTYEQYF
TGTGCCAGCAGCTTTACCCTGACCGGGACAGGTACCTACGAGCAGTACTTC
>many|TRBD1|TRBV3-1|TRBJ1-1
CASSGRVTGATGEAFF
TGTGCCAGCAGCGGGCGAGTGACAGGGGCGACGGGTGAAGCTTTCTTT
>many|NA|TRBV11-1|TRBJ2-7
CASSFGAAQDEQYF
TGTGCCAGCAGCTTCGGGGCCGCCCAGGACGAGCAGTACTTC
>many|NA|TRBV7-9|TRBJ2-5
CASSLLVVPTQETQYF
TGTGCCAGCAGCTTGTTGGTGGTACCCACGCAAGAGACCCAGTACTTC
>many|TRBD1|TRBV15|TRBJ2-4
CATSPRTGSNVIQYF
TGTGCCACCAGCCCGAGGACAGGGTCCAATGTCATTCAGTACTTC
>many|NA|TRBV5-1|TRBJ1-3
CASSLDIPVSGNTIYF
TGCGCCAGCAGCTTGGATATCCCAGTCTCTGGAAACACCATATATTTT
>many|TRBD1|TRBV6-5|TRBJ2-7
CASSYVTGSHEQYF
TGTGCCAGCAGTTACGTGACAGGGAGCCACGAGCAGTACTTC
>few|TRBD2|TRBV18|TRBJ2-7
CASSPGGNPYEQYF
TGTGCCAGCTCCCCCGGGGGGAACCCTTACGAGCAGTACTTC
>NA|TRBD2|TRBV28|TRBJ2-7
CASRNSGAAYEQYF
TGTGCCAGCAGAAATAGCGGGGCAGCCTACGAGCAGTACTTC
>NA|NA|TRBV6-1|TRBJ2-7
CASSGLRNSYEQYF
TGTGCCAGCAGTGGATTGAGGAACTCCTACGAGCAGTACTTC
>NA|NA|TRBV11-2|TRBJ1-1
CASSRPKRGAGNTEAFF
TGTGCCAGCAGCCGCCCGAAGAGGGGGGCCGGGAACACTGAAGCTTTCTTT
>many|NA|TRBV6-1|TRBJ2-6
CASSATRGPGANVLTF
TGTGCCAGCAGTGCGACCCGGGGGCCTGGGGCCAACGTCCTGACTTTC
>many|TRBD1|TRBV9|TRBJ2-7
CASSVVPDRDTQQYF
TGTGCCAGCAGCGTTGTGCCGGACAGGGATACGCAGCAGTACTTC
>many|TRBD1|TRBV4-2|TRBJ1-5
CASSQGDREEQPQHF
TGTGCCAGCAGCCAAGGGGACAGGGAGGAGCAGCCCCAGCATTTT
>many|NA|TRBV2|TRBJ1-2
CASRVTPDGYTF
TGTGCCAGCAGGGTGACACCAGATGGCTACACCTTC
>many|NA|TRBV9|TRBJ1-2
CASSVDSQGYGYTF
TGTGCCAGCAGCGTCGACAGCCAAGGCTATGGCTACACCTTC
>many|TRBD2|TRBV6-4|TRBJ2-2
CASSGTGRSGGIGSGELFF
TGTGCCAGCAGCGGAACGGGGCGTAGCGGGGGTATTGGTTCCGGGGAGCTGTTTTTT
>many|TRBD1|TRBV5-1|TRBJ2-7
CASSSGTGGLDEQYF
TGCGCCAGCAGCTCCGGGACAGGGGGCCTGGACGAGCAGTACTTC
>few|TRBD1|TRBV12-3/TRBV12-4|TRBJ2-7
CATTPGTAYEQYF
TGTGCCACCACCCCCGGGACAGCTTACGAGCAGTACTTC
>many|NA|TRBV10-3|TRBJ1-2
CAISELDYGYTF
TGTGCCATCAGTGAGTTGGATTATGGCTACACCTTC
>once|TRBD1|TRBV6-1|TRBJ1-5
CASSDKGQNSNQPQHF
TGTGCCAGCAGCGATAAGGGACAGAATAGCAATCAGCCCCAGCATTTT
>many|NA|TRBV6-2/TRBV6-3|TRBJ2-7
CASSYSYRGGSYEQYF
TGTGCCAGCAGTTACTCGTACAGGGGGGGCTCCTACGAGCAGTACTTC
>many|TRBD1|TRBV20-1|TRBJ1-1
CSAAGDRILPEAFF
TGCAGTGCCGCCGGGGACAGGATTTTACCTGAAGCTTTCTTT
>many|NA|TRBV6-1|TRBJ2-7
CTSSREGLEQYF
TGTACCAGCAGTCGAGAGGGCCTCGAGCAGTACTTC
>many|NA|TRBV12-3/TRBV12-4|TRBJ1-6
CASSLKGGVTPLHF
TGTGCCAGCAGTTTAAAAGGGGGGGTGACACCCCTCCACTTT
>many|NA|TRBV6-1|TRBJ1-2
CASSGDDNGYTF
TGTGCCAGCAGTGGGGACGACAATGGCTACACCTTC
>NA|TRBD2|TRBV7-2|TRBJ2-7
CASSPREGEYEQYF
TGTGCCAGCAGCCCCCGGGAGGGGGAGTACGAGCAGTACTTC
>many|NA|TRBV12-3/TRBV12-4|TRBJ2-5
CASSLTGGKETQYF
TGTGCCAGCAGTTTGACCGGGGGCAAAGAGACCCAGTACTTC
>few|NA|TRBV19|TRBJ1-1
CASRQSLNTEAFF
TGTGCCAGCCGACAGTCTTTGAACACTGAAGCTTTCTTT